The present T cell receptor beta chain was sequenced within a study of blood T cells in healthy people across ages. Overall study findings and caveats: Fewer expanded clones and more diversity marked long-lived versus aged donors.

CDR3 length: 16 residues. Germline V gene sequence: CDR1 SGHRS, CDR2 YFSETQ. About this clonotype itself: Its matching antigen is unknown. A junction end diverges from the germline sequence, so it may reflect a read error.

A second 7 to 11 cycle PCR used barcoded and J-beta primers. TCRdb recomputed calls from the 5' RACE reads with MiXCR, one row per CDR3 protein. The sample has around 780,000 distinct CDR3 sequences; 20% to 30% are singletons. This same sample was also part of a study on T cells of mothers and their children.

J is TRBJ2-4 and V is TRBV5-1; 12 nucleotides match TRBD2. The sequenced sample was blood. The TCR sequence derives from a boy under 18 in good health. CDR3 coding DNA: TGCGCCAGCAGCCTAACTAGCGGGGGGACCAAAGACATTCAGTACTTC. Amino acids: CASSLTSGGTKDIQYF.